This T cell receptor beta chain was sequenced in a study of control samples from healthy donors and cancer patients. Data came from immunoSEQ multiplex PCR; TCRdb stores just in-frame clones and leaves some out. In the table there are 94,000 or so clones, approximately 84% of which are singletons. This CDR3 contains 13 residues. Germline V gives CDR1 SGHTA, CDR2 FQGNSA. Between the trimmed V and J ends, which lost 2 bases and 4 bases, there was a span of 8 bases. The clonotype was recovered from a man aged 65 to 85 with lung cancer. This sequence joins TRBV7-2 and TRBJ1-2; no firm D call. Sample: PBMCs. This chain's CDR3 is CASSLTTPYGYTF. Here the CDR3 DNA reads TGTGCCAGCAGCTTAACCACCCCCTATGGCTACACCTTC.